These T cell receptor beta chains were read from a single sample in a study of shared clonotypes between healthy human individuals. Repertoires were generated with immunoSEQ multiplex PCR, while TCRdb's copy carries only in-frame clones and drops some. The sample contains about 2.2 million clones, approximately 94% of which appear only once. The source material was naive CD8+ T cells from PBMCs. These receptors came from a man between 18 and 35 years old in good health. Some clones in this sample may be carry-over from other donors' samples. The conserved cysteine and the conserved F or W are not part of the CDR3 here. Rows may omit the clone size; those that give it use once, few, many or a size class.

TRBV4-1	TRBJ2-1	NA	ASSQVGGRGYNEQF
TRBV10-3	TRBJ1-1	few	AISDFPLGNTEAF
TRBV4-1	TRBJ2-7	many	ASSQGLGYEQY
TRBV29-1	TRBJ2-2	once	SVGSTANTGELF
TRBV28	TRBJ2-1	NA	ASSRADDYYNEQF
TRBV7-9	TRBJ2-7	NA	ASSSLSGRAYEQY
TRBV27	TRBJ1-1	NA	ASSYLGTANTEAF
TRBV27	TRBJ2-2	NA	ASSATANTGELF
TRBV6-1	TRBJ2-7	NA	ASIRRYYEQY
TRBV11-1	TRBJ2-5	NA	ASSPQEETQY
TRBV29-1	TRBJ2-1	NA	SVEDSNEQF
TRBV5-6	TRBJ1-5	NA	ASSLEGQGNQPQH
TRBV7-9	TRBJ1-1	NA	ASSLPKTGMNTEAF
TRBV7-9	TRBJ2-7	NA	ASSPGEGSYYEQY